These T cell receptor beta chains were read from a single sample in a study of beta chain features in type 1 diabetes. This table comes from immunoSEQ multiplex PCR, and its TCRdb copy is limited to in-frame clones, with some not included. This sample has about 360,000 clones, with roughly 12% found just once. The source material was naive CD4+ T cells from blood. The receptor source for this set is a man aged 18 to 30 in good health. CDR3s include the opening cysteine and the closing phenylalanine or tryptophan. A D gene is named only where the DNA matches it firmly. The listing skips clone size in some rows; elsewhere it reads once, few, many or a size class.

>few|TRBJ2-3|TRBD2|TRBV14
CASSQWRLAGADTQYF
TGTGCCAGCAGCCAATGGAGACTAGCGGGAGCAGATACGCAGTATTTT
>.|TRBJ1-1|.|TRBV29-1
CSVGGGRYDTEAFF
TGCAGCGTTGGGGGGGGCAGGTATGACACTGAAGCTTTCTTT
>.|TRBJ2-7|.|TRBV30
CAWGLQGKYEQYF
TGTGCCTGGGGACTCCAAGGCAAATACGAGCAGTACTTC
>.|TRBJ2-3|TRBD2|TRBV5-4
CASSLRLAGGTDTQYF
TGTGCCAGCAGCTTGCGACTAGCGGGGGGTACAGATACGCAGTATTTT
>few|TRBJ1-6|.|TRBV4-1
CASSQGETFGSPLHF
TGCGCCAGCAGCCAAGGGGAGACCTTCGGTTCACCCCTCCACTTT
>few|TRBJ1-2|TRBD1|TRBV15
CATSPRPDRDYGYTF
TGTGCCACCAGCCCGCGACCAGACAGGGACTATGGCTACACCTTC
>few|TRBJ1-5|.|TRBV6-5
CASSYSWRASNQPQHF
TGTGCCAGCAGTTACTCTTGGAGGGCTAGCAATCAGCCCCAGCATTTT
>.|TRBJ2-1|.|TRBV14
CASSRPHGNEQFF
TGTGCCAGCAGCCGACCCCACGGGAATGAGCAGTTCTTC
>few|TRBJ1-1|.|TRBV5-1
CASSTETGMNTEAFF
TGCGCCAGCAGCACGGAGACGGGAATGAACACTGAAGCTTTCTTT
>.|TRBJ2-3|.|TRBV9
CASSGSGSSTDTQYF
TGTGCCAGCAGCGGTAGCGGTTCTAGCACAGATACGCAGTATTTT
>.|TRBJ1-1|TRBD1|TRBV5-1
CASSLDRGMNTEAFF
TGCGCCAGCAGCTTGGACAGGGGGATGAACACTGAAGCTTTCTTT
>few|TRBJ1-3|.|TRBV9
CASSESELLSGNTIYF
TGTGCCAGCAGCGAAAGTGAATTACTCTCTGGAAACACCATATATTTT
>few|TRBJ2-5|TRBD1|TRBV5-4
CASSRQGAGETQYF
TGTGCCAGCAGCCGTCAGGGGGCCGGGGAGACCCAGTACTTC
>.|TRBJ1-2|.|TRBV7-2
CASSLAIVGLGYTF
TGTGCCAGCAGCTTAGCGATAGTGGGACTTGGCTACACCTTC
>.|TRBJ2-3|TRBD2|TRBV9
CASTTSGYTDTQYF
TGTGCCAGCACCACTAGCGGGTACACAGATACGCAGTATTTT
>.|TRBJ1-5|TRBD1|TRBV6-6
CASSYGTGGQPQHF
TGTGCCAGCAGTTACGGGACAGGGGGTCAGCCCCAGCATTTT
>many|TRBJ2-7|.|TRBV5-1
CASRRGSSEQYF
TGCGCCAGCAGAAGGGGATCGTCCGAGCAGTACTTC
>few|TRBJ2-5|TRBD2|TRBV28
CASSPSGLAGEGETQYF
TGTGCCAGCAGCCCCTCGGGACTAGCGGGAGAGGGAGAGACCCAGTACTTC
>.|TRBJ1-2|TRBD1|TRBV28
CASSLGQRGYTF
TGTGCCAGCAGTTTGGGACAGCGAGGCTACACCTTC
>few|TRBJ2-1|TRBD2|TRBV6-1
CASRTSGGYNEQFF
TGTGCCAGCAGGACTAGCGGGGGCTACAATGAGCAGTTCTTC
>.|TRBJ2-7|TRBD2|TRBV7-2
CASSLVASGRGEQYF
TGTGCCAGCAGCTTAGTGGCTAGCGGGAGAGGGGAGCAGTACTTC
>few|TRBJ2-5|.|TRBV18
CASSPGSKRPETQYF
TGTGCCAGCTCACCAGGGAGCAAACGACCCGAGACCCAGTACTTC
>.|TRBJ2-7|TRBD1|TRBV2
CASSDRTGVYYEQYF
TGTGCCAGCAGCGACCGGACAGGGGTCTACTACGAGCAGTACTTC
>.|TRBJ2-1|TRBD2|TRBV5-1
CASSLRLPSGMGEQFF
TGCGCCAGCAGCTTGCGGCTGCCTAGCGGGATGGGTGAGCAGTTCTTC